Below are 13 T cell receptor beta chains sequenced from a single sample in a study of cytomegalovirus exposure and HLA in healthy donors. PCR primers comprised 60 Vbeta and 13 Jbeta primers. This table comes from immunoSEQ multiplex PCR, and its TCRdb copy is limited to in-frame clones, with some not included. The listing contains 74,000 or so clones. Sample: PBMCs. The source is a woman in her sixties in good health and CMV-seronegative.

The chain is built from TRBV7-2 and TRBJ1-1; 8 positions match TRBD1. CDR1 and CDR2 (germline): SGHTA, FQGNSA. J lost 5 bases, V lost 5 bases, and 10 bases had no gene match. This CDR3 region has 15 residues. CDR3 loop: CASSPNTGGRTEAFF. The CDR3 coding sequence is TGTGCCAGCAGCCCGAACACAGGGGGAAGAACTGAAGCTTTCTTT.

The chain employs TRBV27 and TRBJ2-3, with TRBD2 identical over 8 bases. After removal of 5 bases from V and 3 bases from J, the junction contained 10 bases not matched to a gene. This CDR3 contains 16 residues. CDR1 is MNHEY and CDR2 is SMNVEV in the germline V gene (reference sequence). The CDR3: CASSSLSGSLTDTQYF. The CDR3 DNA reads TGTGCCAGCAGTAGCCTGAGCGGGAGTCTAACAGATACGCAGTATTTT.

The chain carries TRBV30 and TRBJ2-7, with 7 bases lining up with TRBD1. CDR3 size: 14 residues. The V and J ends lost 3 bases and 2 bases, in that order; junction bases with no gene match: 7. Per germline, CDR1 GTSNPN and CDR2 SVGIG (reference sequence). The CDR3: CAWSSGQEAYEQYF. In DNA form, the CDR3 reads TGTGCCTGGAGCTCAGGACAGGAAGCCTACGAGCAGTACTTC.

J is TRBJ2-1 and V is TRBV7-2, with 11 positions matching TRBD2. Trimming removed 5 bases from V and 8 bases from J; junction bases left unmatched: 8. The CDR3 is 15 amino acids. Germline-derived CDR1 and CDR2 are SGHTA and FQGNSA. CDR3: CASSLTSGRQDEQFF. CDR3 in DNA: TGTGCCAGCAGCCTAACTAGCGGGAGACAGGATGAGCAGTTCTTC.

J is TRBJ2-7 and V is TRBV10-3, with 8 bases matching TRBD2. This CDR3 region has 14 residues. With 4 bases clipped from V and 7 bases from J, the junction kept 9 bases outside the gene matches. Germline CDR1 and CDR2: ENHRY and SYGVKD. CDR3 amino acids: CAISVFSGDTEQYF. The CDR3 DNA is TGTGCCATCAGTGTCTTTAGCGGGGACACTGAGCAGTACTTC.

The chain employs TRBV5-1 and TRBJ2-7; D is possibly TRBD1 (6 bases). The CDR3 consists of 13 residues. Per germline, CDR1 SGHRS and CDR2 YFSETQ. Trimming removed 4 bases from V and 6 bases from J, with 14 bases in between. The CDR3 spells CASSPQLGAEQYF. CDR3 DNA sequence: TGCGCCAGCAGCCCGCAATTGGGGGCCGAGCAGTACTTC. The complete variable domain, with remaining parts taken from reference TRBV5-1 and TRBJ2-7, reads KAGVTQTPRYLIKTRGQQVTLSCSPISGHRSVSWYQQTPGQGLQFLFEYFSETQRNKGNFPGRFSGRQFSNSRSEMNVSTLELGDSALYLCASSPQLGAEQYFGPGTRLTVT.

This chain joins TRBV7-9 and TRBJ1-2; 9 bases map to TRBD1. V lost 7 bases to trimming and J lost 8 bases; unmatched junction nucleotides: 17. This CDR3 spans 16 amino acids. Germline V gene lookup returns CDR1 SEHNR and CDR2 FQNEAQ (reference sequence). The CDR3 nucleotides read TGTGCCAGCAACCCCTCGGGTTTACAGGGGGCTGGGGGCTACACCTTC. Amino acid sequence: CASNPSGLQGAGGYTF.

The rearrangement uses TRBV7-9 and TRBJ2-7; perhaps TRBD2 as D (6 bases). Germline CDR1 reads SEHNR; CDR2 reads FQNEAQ (reference sequence). This CDR3 has 17 amino acids. V shed 1 base and J shed 1 base, with 17 bases lying between them. The CDR3 loop reads CASSLEAGWRGSYEQYF. The CDR3 DNA reads TGTGCCAGCAGCTTAGAGGCGGGATGGCGGGGTTCCTACGAGCAGTACTTC.

The genes are TRBV19 and TRBJ2-7, with D maybe TRBD2 (5 bases). This CDR3 region has 14 residues. The germline V gene has CDR1 LNHDA and CDR2 SQIVND (reference sequence). V lost 5 bases and J lost 3, with 14 bases in between. The CDR3 DNA is TGTGCCAGTAGTTATGGAGGCCGGTTCTACGAGCAGTACTTC. As protein: CASSYGGRFYEQYF.

The rearrangement links TRBV30 to TRBJ1-2; D gene ambiguous. Germline loops: CDR1 GTSNPN, CDR2 SVGIG (reference sequence). The CDR3 consists of 14 residues. V was trimmed by 2 bases and J by 3 bases, leaving 13 bases between them. CDR3: CAWSSAALDYGYTF. The CDR3, as DNA: TGTGCCTGGAGTTCCGCGGCTCTCGACTATGGCTACACCTTC.

The chain is built from TRBV6-8 and TRBJ1-5, with D possibly TRBD1 on 6 matching bases. V lost 6 bases and J lost 0, with 18 bases in between. This CDR3 has 17 residues. CDR1 and CDR2 (germline): MNHGY, SAAAGT. CDR3 coding DNA: TGTGCCAGCAGCAGCAGACAGGTCGGGACTAGCAATCAGCCCCAGCATTTT. Translated: CASSSRQVGTSNQPQHF.

V usage is TRBV5-4 and J usage is TRBJ2-5, with D maybe TRBD1 (8 bases). Germline lookup yields CDR1 SGHNT and CDR2 YYREEE (reference sequence). The V gene lost 5 bases and the J gene lost 5 bases, with 16 bases spanning the gap. The CDR3 consists of 14 residues. The chain's CDR3 is CASRNRGGMETQYF. The DNA of the CDR3 is TGTGCCAGCAGGAACAGGGGGGGTATGGAGACCCAGTACTTC.

The chain couples TRBV5-1 to TRBJ2-3; TRBD1 matches 10 bases. CDR1 is SGHRS, CDR2 YFSETQ, per germline. Unmatched junction bases numbered 8, after V lost 3 bases and J lost 4 bases. This CDR3 is built from 16 residues. For the CDR3, the DNA is TGCGCCAGCAGCTCCGTTTGGACAGGGGGTGCAGATACGCAGTATTTT. Residues: CASSSVWTGGADTQYF.